This T cell receptor (beta chain) was documented in a study of T cell changes during pregnancy in multiple sclerosis. Germline V gene lookup returns CDR1 SGHRS and CDR2 YFSETQ. There are 15 residues in the CDR3. Losses at the gene ends were 3 bases for V and 3 bases for J; bases not matched to a gene: 5. Using immunoSEQ multiplex PCR, the repertoire was profiled, and TCRdb retains in-frame clones only, with some absent. The data hold tens of thousands of clones, with 90% to 95% observed a single time. The TCR comes from a female donor with multiple sclerosis, enrolled in a pregnancy study. The sample consisted of peripheral blood, taken in the second trimester of pregnancy. The chain carries TRBV5-1 and TRBJ2-2, with 7 bases fitting TRBD2. This CDR3 reads CASSSTSVYTGELFF. CDR3 DNA sequence: TGCGCCAGCAGCTCCACTAGCGTATACACCGGGGAGCTGTTTTTT.